This T cell receptor beta chain was recorded in a study of cytomegalovirus exposure and HLA in healthy donors (dated by TCRdb to about 2017). Concerning the study at large: An earlier analysis of about 560 of the donors reported over 250 Gb of sequence data and around 100 million unique TCR beta sequences obtained from roughly 170 million T cells. Rather than drawing on any new phenotypic data, the later analysis identified candidate immune exposures from TCR beta sequences and the way those sequences occurred across donors. Every discovery cohort repertoire had been produced on one sequencing platform. Class I and class II HLA loci were covered by the typing at four-digit resolution. Among some 400 genotyped donors of the cohort, an average of around 240,000 unique TCR beta nucleotide sequences were sequenced per donor, around 20% of them non-productive. A later genetic analysis used genome-wide SNP genotypes for about 60% of the roughly 670 donors, treating that subset as a discovery cohort. The number of typed donors differed by locus: roughly 629-640 for A, B, C, DRB1 and DQB1; approximately 520 for DQA1; over 600 for DPA1; and around 490 for DPB1. Along with the roughly 670-subject first cohort, a separate validation cohort of roughly 110 different subjects was used. Alongside the repertoire data, information on donor age, sex, ethnicity and CMV serostatus was compiled. An early release that covered approximately 600 HLA-typed donors contained approximately 290 gigabases of sequencing data and about 84 million unique TCR sequences. High-throughput TCR immunosequencing, statistical association of individual TCRs with disease status, and machine learning were combined to predict cytomegalovirus infection status. An earlier analysis of about 620 of the donors applied high-throughput TCR beta sequencing to assess whether each TCR beta V gene segment acted as functional or pseudogenic. Of the approximately 400 genotyped donors, 65% to 90% fell in the genetic ancestry cluster associated with self-reported Caucasian donors. Because of strong linkage in the cohort, four to six DR-DQ haplotypes were treated as single units for association and clustering. The study aimed to test whether signatures of past pathogen exposure could be identified by cataloging public T cell receptors. To study patterns of TCR occurrence, a later analysis re-analyzed previously published TCR beta repertoires from 666 donors and added high-resolution HLA genotyping. Using immunosequencing, the study profiled T cell repertoires from about 610 subjects and related those repertoires to cytomegalovirus serostatus.

In total, roughly 710 healthy bone marrow donors made up the cohort. At the time of sampling, every cohort member was nominally healthy, though immune exposures that went unrecorded were likely present. The donor tested CMV seronegative, placing the donor among the 350 or so seronegative members of the cohort. Each donor provided a peripheral blood sample, and peripheral blood mononuclear cells were used for TCR beta sequencing. Genomic DNA was extracted from the blood cell samples with the Qiagen DNeasy Blood Extraction Kit. Study-wide conclusions, independent of this receptor: Compared with the 666-donor mean, donors in an Asian-associated ancestry cluster had fewer N-insertions in productive TCRs, according to a later genetic analysis. Because counts were too low, seventeen rarely observed V segments, including chromosome 9 orphons, were excluded from the earlier analysis of 587 of the donors. Because HLA typing was unavailable for some donors at each locus, only the typed subset was used in association tests. Across donors, most TCR sequences were observed very rarely, whereas some public TCRs were present in many individuals. Correlated functional status among segregating V segments might reflect linkage disequilibrium, but an unknown experimental factor could not be ruled out. This cohort had only TCR beta chains sequenced, and the lack of alpha or paired-chain data limited which features could be detected. Some IMGT-functional V segments, including TRBV6-2 and TRBV6-3, could not be distinguished by the 87-base-pair reads and were therefore excluded. Presence/absence analyses assumed roughly uniform sequencing depth across donors, an assumption that may not hold. A total of 150 or so TCR beta chains were listed by the study as associated with cytomegalovirus. A group of highly shared sequence variants was considered likely to be a technical artifact of the sequencing pipeline. Most CMV-associated TCR beta chains appeared to be HLA-restricted in a later analysis, and the HLA associations seemed to be driven largely by CMV exposure. Broadly in line with IMGT annotations, most TCR beta V segments showed up in productive rearrangements about 87% or about 30% of the time in an earlier analysis of approximately 600 of the donors. According to the authors, the approach could potentially be generalized to other disease states and immunological phenotypes. A later genetic analysis associated a missense DCLRE1C variant with V-gene and J-gene trimming of TCR beta chains, and an independent cohort replicated the association. A later analysis associated some 17,000 TCR beta sequences with specific HLA alleles at a false discovery rate of 0.05. Strong co-occurrence of HLA alleles, especially DR and DQ, made assigning TCR associations to individual alleles difficult. In a later analysis, the rate of TCR association differed among HLA loci, with DRB1 alleles having the most associated TCRs and HLA-C alleles having the fewest. In vitro tests confirmed that three of the cytomegalovirus-associated TCR beta chains recognize cytomegalovirus antigens. A further reported finding was that TCR beta sequences accurately predicted the HLA-A and HLA-B alleles for most subjects in the first cohort. The classifier was reported to diagnose cytomegalovirus status with high specificity and sensitivity in both the original cohort and the validation cohort. In a later analysis, HLA-associated TCR beta chains were found to be more clonally expanded and to have lower generation probabilities than equally common non-associated chains. According to a later analysis, parvovirus B19, influenza, CMV and Epstein-Barr virus appeared linked to several top co-occurrence clusters. CMV serostatus was the only immune exposure information available for the cohort.

V ends up 0 bases short and J 3 bases short, with an unmatched junction base count of 10. The germline V gene encodes CDR1 LGHNA and CDR2 YSLEER. The CDR3 covers 18 residues, taking in both the cysteine and the phenylalanine. The read is trimmed to its CDR3 DNA, 54 bases read in frame from base 1. Receptors were amplified or captured by the immunoSEQ multiplex PCR assay. For the multiplex PCR, a mixture combining 60 forward primers for TCR Vbeta segments and 13 reverse primers for TCR Jbeta segments was used. Amplification of the CDR3 region of rearranged TCR beta genes was performed with a multiplex PCR assay on genomic DNA. The Illumina HiSeq System was used to sequence the amplified TCR beta libraries as 87-base-pair reads. The original pipeline was this. Across the 500 to 850 repertoires, a later analysis counted approximately 83 million unique TCR beta chains, roughly 11 million of which were shared by at least two donors. A nearest-neighbor algorithm error-corrected the raw reads and collapsed the reads into unique sequences, merging closely related sequences to remove PCR and sequencing errors. To assign V, D and J gene segments, CDR3 sequences were aligned to IMGT reference sequences. For a sequence to be retained, a match of at least six nucleotides to both a V gene segment and a J gene segment was required. Rearrangements were called productive when the CDR3 lacked stop codons and stayed in frame with V and J; all others were non-productive. Following IMGT convention, CDR3 was defined as the stretch from the second conserved V-encoded cysteine to the conserved J-encoded phenylalanine. In an earlier analysis of around 600 of the donors, sequences lacking an unambiguous match to a single V gene segment were excluded. In an earlier analysis of approximately 560 of the donors, a V segment was called functional when productive rearrangements were above 56.7%, and segregating when the standard deviation between donors exceeded 5%. A statistical classification framework was built for diagnosing cytomegalovirus status from the catalog of TCR beta chain sequences. A later analysis assigned V and J genes by comparing TCR nucleotide sequences with IMGT/GENE-DB human TR gene sequences. The TCRdist pipeline was used in a later analysis to assign CDR3 sequences and most-parsimonious VDJ recombination scenarios. A later analysis defined each TCR beta chain by its CDR3 amino acid sequence plus V-gene family, and excluded reads lacking a unique V-gene family. In a later analysis, several hundred highly shared, low-generation-probability nucleotide sequences were removed to address suspected cross-contamination and a sequencing artifact. In a later analysis, a clonal expansion index for each public chain was calculated from normalized within-repertoire ranks of inferred template counts. A later analysis computed generation probabilities with a VDJ recombination model fitted to out-of-frame rearrangements, and checked the results against IGoR. Hypergeometric tests were used in a later analysis to score TCR-TCR, TCR-HLA and TCR-CMV co-occurrence, with a repertoire-size bias correction applied to the TCR pairs. In a later analysis, false discovery rates were estimated by permuting HLA or CMV assignments 20 times. In a later analysis, co-occurring TCRs were grouped with DBSCAN, and TCRdist sequence similarity was added when clustering was performed within HLA-allele-positive subsets. Repertoires with fewer than 30,000 or more than 120,000 public chains, plus five repertoires with anomalous nucleotide sharing, were excluded from co-occurrence clustering. Entries here come from immuneACCESS through TCRdb and include only in-frame sequences with V and J called. Some clones fail to appear in such tables; in the studies checked, an unresolved V gene covers under half of the shortfall, and the cause of the remainder is unknown. V, J and clone size derive from that table, while D and trimming were established from the DNA sequence. The sample contains roughly 130,000 clones, roughly 77% of them found a single time. The ten largest clones take up about 3.1% of the sample.

Concerning this clone: The antigen it binds to is not known. No much larger clone exists at a distance of one base, and base qualities are not known.

The sample comprised PBMCs. The V and J genes are TRBV4-3 and TRBJ2-4, and 8 bases in between align with TRBD2. The clonotype originates from a female donor in good health and CMV-seronegative. The nucleotide sequence is TGCGCCAGCAGCCAAGACCCCTCGGCGGGAGGAGGCAAAAACATTCAGTACTTC. This codes for CASSQDPSAGGGKNIQYF.